This TCR beta chain comes out of a study of metastatic and nonmetastatic thyroid tumors. About the study: Repertoire data that came from the blood and tumor or nodule tissue of malignant and benign thyroid patients were compared.

Nobody among the patients had been given any treatment before thyroid surgery. This clone has ten or more counts. As yet, its antigen is unknown. In the authors' methods: Using the CDR3 differences seen across clinicopathological groups, the authors built a distant-metastasis classifier for papillary thyroid cancer, which was meant to discriminate distant-metastatic patients. TCRdb called clones again from the PCR reads with MiXCR. The V and J calls, along with clone size, are taken from TCRdb and not from the paper's own processing. The sample yields approximately 21,000 clones, 15% to 20% seen once. V was trimmed by 10 bases and J by 1 base, leaving 19 bases between them. This CDR3 comprises 15 residues. The V gene's germline CDR1 is ENHRY and CDR2 SYGVKD. Points from the study as a whole: Reports indicated that malignant thyroid tumors showed significantly higher TCR beta diversity than benign nodules did, in blood and tumor.

The chain joins TRBV10-3 to TRBJ1-1; a weak D match, TRBD1 (5 bases). Sequencing used blood. This clonotype was sampled from a male donor with papillary thyroid cancer or a benign thyroid nodule (not recorded which). Some clones in this sample may be carry-over from other donors' samples. CDR3 bases: TGTGCCACTTCCGTGAGGGTAGGGGCGAACACTGAAGCTTTCTTT. It encodes CATSVRVGANTEAFF.